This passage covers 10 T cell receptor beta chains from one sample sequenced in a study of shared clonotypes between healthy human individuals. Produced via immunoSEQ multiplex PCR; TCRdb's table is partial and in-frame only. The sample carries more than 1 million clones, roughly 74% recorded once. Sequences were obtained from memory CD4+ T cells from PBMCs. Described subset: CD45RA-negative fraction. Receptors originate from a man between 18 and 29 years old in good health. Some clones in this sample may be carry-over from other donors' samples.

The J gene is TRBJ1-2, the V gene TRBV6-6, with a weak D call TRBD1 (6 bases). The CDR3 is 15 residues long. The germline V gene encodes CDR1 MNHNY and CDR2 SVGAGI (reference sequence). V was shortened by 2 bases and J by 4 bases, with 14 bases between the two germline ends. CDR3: CASSYDPQGTYGYTF. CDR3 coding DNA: TGTGCCAGCAGTTACGACCCGCAGGGGACCTATGGCTACACCTTC.

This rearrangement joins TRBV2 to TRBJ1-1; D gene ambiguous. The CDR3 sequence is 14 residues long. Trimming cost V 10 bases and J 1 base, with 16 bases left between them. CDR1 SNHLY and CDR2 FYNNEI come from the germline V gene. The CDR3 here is CATAQHPGNTEAFF. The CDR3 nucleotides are TGTGCCACCGCCCAACACCCAGGGAACACTGAAGCTTTCTTT.

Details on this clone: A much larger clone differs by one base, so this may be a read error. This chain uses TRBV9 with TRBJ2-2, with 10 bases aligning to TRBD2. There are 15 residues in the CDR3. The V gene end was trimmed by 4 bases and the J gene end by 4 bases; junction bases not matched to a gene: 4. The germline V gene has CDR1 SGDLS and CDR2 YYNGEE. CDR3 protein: CASSLLAGATGELFF. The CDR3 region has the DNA TGTGCCAGCAGCCTCCTAGCGGGAGCCACCGGGGAGCTGTTTTTT.

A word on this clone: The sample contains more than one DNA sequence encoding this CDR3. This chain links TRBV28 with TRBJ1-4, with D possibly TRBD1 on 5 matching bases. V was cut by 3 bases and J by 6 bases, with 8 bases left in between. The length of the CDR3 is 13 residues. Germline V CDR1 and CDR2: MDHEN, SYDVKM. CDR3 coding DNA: TGTGCCAGCAGTTTTGGCAGGGATGAAAAACTGTTTTTT. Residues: CASSFGRDEKLFF.

The CDR3 reads CATREWGAQNEQYF. CDR3 nucleotides: TGTGCCACCCGGGAATGGGGTGCCCAGAACGAGCAGTACTTC. V is TRBV6-1 and J is TRBJ2-7, with a possible D match to TRBD2 (5 bases). The germline V gene encodes CDR1 MNHNS and CDR2 SASEGT. The V end was cut by 10 bases, the J end by 5 bases, with 21 bases between. The CDR3 is made up of 14 amino acids.

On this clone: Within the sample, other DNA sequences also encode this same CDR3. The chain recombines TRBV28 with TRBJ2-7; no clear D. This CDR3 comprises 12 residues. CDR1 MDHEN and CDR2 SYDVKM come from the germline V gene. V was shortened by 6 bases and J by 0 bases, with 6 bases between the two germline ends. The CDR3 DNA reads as TGTGCCAGCAGCTCGAGCTCCTACGAGCAGTACTTC. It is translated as CASSSSSYEQYF. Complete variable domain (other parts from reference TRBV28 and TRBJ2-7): DVKVTQSSRYLVKRTGEKVFLECVQDMDHENMFWYRQDPGLGLRLIYFSYDVKMKEKGDIPEGYSVSREKKERFSLILESASTNQTSMYLCASSSSSYEQYFGPGTRLTVT.

CDR3 nucleotides: TGCGCCAGCAGCTTGTTAGCAGGGGGTGGAAACACCATATATTTT. Protein product: CASSLLAGGGNTIYF. This chain joins TRBV5-1 and TRBJ1-3, with 7 bases matching TRBD1. The CDR3 is made up of 15 amino acids. The germline CDR1 and CDR2 sequences are SGHRS and YFSETQ. V lost 1 base and J lost 3; bases outside the gene matches: 4.

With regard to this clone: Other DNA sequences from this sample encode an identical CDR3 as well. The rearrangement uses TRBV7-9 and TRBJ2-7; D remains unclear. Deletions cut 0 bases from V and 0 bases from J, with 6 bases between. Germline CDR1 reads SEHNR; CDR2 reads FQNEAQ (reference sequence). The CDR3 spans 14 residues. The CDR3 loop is CASSLAGISYEQYF. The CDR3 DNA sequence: TGTGCCAGCAGCTTAGCGGGAATCTCCTACGAGCAGTACTTC. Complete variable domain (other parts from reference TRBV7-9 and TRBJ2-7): DTGVSQNPRHKITKRGQNVTFRCDPISEHNRLYWYRQTLGQGPEFLTYFQNEAQLEKSRLLSDRFSAERPKGSFSTLEIQRTEQGDSAMYLCASSLAGISYEQYFGPGTRLTVT.

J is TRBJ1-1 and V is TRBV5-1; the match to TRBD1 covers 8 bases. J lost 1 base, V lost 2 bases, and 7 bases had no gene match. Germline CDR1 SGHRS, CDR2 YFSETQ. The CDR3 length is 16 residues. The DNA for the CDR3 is TGCGCCAGCAGCTTTTTGCCAGGGGGCGCGAACACTGAAGCTTTCTTT. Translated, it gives CASSFLPGGANTEAFF.

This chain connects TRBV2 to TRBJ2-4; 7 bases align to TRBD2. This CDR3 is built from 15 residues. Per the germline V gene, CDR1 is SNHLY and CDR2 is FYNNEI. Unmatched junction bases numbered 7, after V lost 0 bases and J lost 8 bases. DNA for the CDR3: TGTGCCAGCAGTGAAGCGCTTCGGGGGGTAGACATTCAGTACTTC. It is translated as CASSEALRGVDIQYF.